This T cell receptor (beta chain) appears in the sequencing data of a study of T cell responses to AZD1222 COVID-19 vaccine. About this clone itself: Its cognate antigen is unknown. Its ends do not fully match the called genes, so a read error is possible.

Using immunoSEQ multiplex PCR, the repertoire was profiled, and TCRdb retains in-frame clones only, with some absent. This table holds about 130,000 clones, approximately 90% found once. This CDR3 comprises 13 residues. Germline lookup yields CDR1 ENHRY and CDR2 SYGVKD. Study conclusions and caveats: Unmutated variant regions reportedly attract nearly half of all spike-specific TCRs. Spike-specific TCR repertoires showed rising breadth and depth after two AZD1222 doses.

This sample comprised peripheral blood, obtained on day 0 of AZD1222 vaccination. This clonotype originated in an adult in good health. The genes are TRBV10-3 and TRBJ1-1; D is ambiguous. This CDR3 reads CAISATVNTKAFF. In nucleotides, the CDR3 is TGTGCCATCAGTGCAACAGTGAACACTAAAGCTTTCTTT.